The subject of this entry is one TCR beta chain. What it recognizes is unknown. Clones were read by immunoSEQ multiplex PCR, and TCRdb kept only the in-frame ones, dropping some. The sample consists of about 180,000 clones, roughly 87% of them appearing once. These data belong to a study of Ad26.COV2.S vaccination and SARS-CoV-2 variants. Points from the study as a whole: Measurements of TCR breadth and depth may have given underestimates of the total T cell responses. There was reportedly substantial breadth in spike-specific CD8+ and CD4+ T cell responses after vaccination. Placebo recipients trailed vaccine recipients in spike-specific TCR breadth. Vaccine and placebo recipients had similar non-spike TCR breadth.

Between the trimmed V and J ends, which lost 4 bases and 16 bases, there was a span of 17 bases. The CDR3 runs 13 residues. Germline V CDR1 and CDR2: MRHNA, SNTAGT. The chain recombines TRBV6-4 with TRBJ1-6; maybe TRBD1 (5 bases). The specimen comprised peripheral blood, sampled after recovery from COVID-19. The receptor was isolated from a human donor who had recovered from COVID-19. In DNA, the CDR3 is TGTGCCAGCAGTGGTCTTCTGGGGGGGACTCTCCACTTT. It specifies CASSGLLGGTLHF.